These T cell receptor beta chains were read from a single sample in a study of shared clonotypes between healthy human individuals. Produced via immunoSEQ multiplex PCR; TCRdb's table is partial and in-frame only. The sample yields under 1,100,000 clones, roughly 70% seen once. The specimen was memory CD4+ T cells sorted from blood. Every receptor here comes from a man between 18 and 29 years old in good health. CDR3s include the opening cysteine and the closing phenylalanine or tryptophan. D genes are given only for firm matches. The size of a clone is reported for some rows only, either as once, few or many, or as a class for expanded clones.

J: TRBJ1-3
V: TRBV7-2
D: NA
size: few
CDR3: CASSLASASGNTIYF
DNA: TGTGCCAGCAGCTTAGCTTCCGCTTCTGGAAACACCATATATTTT

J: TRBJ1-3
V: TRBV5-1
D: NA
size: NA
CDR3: CASSLSGAYGNTIYF
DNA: TGCGCCAGCAGCTTGTCGGGGGCTTATGGAAACACCATATATTTT

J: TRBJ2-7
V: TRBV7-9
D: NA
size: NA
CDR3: CASSPWGRNEQYF
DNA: TGTGCCAGCAGCCCCTGGGGCAGAAACGAGCAGTACTTC

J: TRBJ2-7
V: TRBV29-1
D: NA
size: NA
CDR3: CSVGDVTYEQYF
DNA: TGCAGCGTTGGGGACGTAACCTACGAGCAGTACTTC

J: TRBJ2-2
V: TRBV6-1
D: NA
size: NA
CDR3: CASRGFRSTGELFF
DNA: TGTGCCAGCAGGGGCTTTAGAAGCACCGGGGAGCTGTTTTTT

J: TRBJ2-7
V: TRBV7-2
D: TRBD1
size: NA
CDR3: CASSFSTTGGNEQYF
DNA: TGTGCCAGCAGCTTCAGCACGACAGGGGGCAACGAGCAGTACTTC

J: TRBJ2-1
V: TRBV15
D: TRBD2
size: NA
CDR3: CATSRVLADRSYNEQFF
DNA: TGTGCCACCAGCAGAGTACTAGCGGACCGCTCCTACAATGAGCAGTTCTTC

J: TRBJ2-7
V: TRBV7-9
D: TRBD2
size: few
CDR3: CASSSQGLAGEQYF
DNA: TGTGCCAGCAGCTCGCAGGGACTAGCGGGGGAGCAGTACTTC

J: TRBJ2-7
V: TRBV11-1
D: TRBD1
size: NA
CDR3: CASSFPGQGLSYEQYF
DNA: TGTGCCAGCAGCTTCCCGGGACAGGGGCTTTCCTACGAGCAGTACTTC

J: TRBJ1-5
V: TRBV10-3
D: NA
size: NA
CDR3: CAISESLGDSNQPQHF
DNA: TGTGCCATCAGTGAGTCTCTCGGGGACAGCAATCAGCCCCAGCATTTT

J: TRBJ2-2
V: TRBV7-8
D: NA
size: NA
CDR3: CASSALAIKNTGELFF
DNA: TGTGCCAGCAGCGCCCTAGCGATTAAAAACACCGGGGAGCTGTTTTTT

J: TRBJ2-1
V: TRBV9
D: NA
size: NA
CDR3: CASSVAPAGIYNEQFF
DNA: TGTGCCAGCAGCGTAGCACCGGCGGGGATATACAATGAGCAGTTCTTC

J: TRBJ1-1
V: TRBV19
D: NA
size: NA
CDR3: CASSNRTFIGTTEAFF
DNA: TGTGCCAGTAGTAACCGGACATTTATCGGTACTACTGAAGCTTTCTTT

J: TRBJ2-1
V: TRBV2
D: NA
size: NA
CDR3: CASSETNEQFF
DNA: TGTGCCAGCAGTGAAACAAATGAGCAGTTCTTC

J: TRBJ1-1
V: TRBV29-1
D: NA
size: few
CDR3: CSVKHSGTEAFF
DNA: TGCAGCGTTAAACACAGCGGGACTGAAGCTTTCTTT

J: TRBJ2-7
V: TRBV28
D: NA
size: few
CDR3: CASSPPGTRYYEQYF
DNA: TGTGCCAGCAGCCCCCCCGGGACTCGATACTACGAGCAGTACTTC

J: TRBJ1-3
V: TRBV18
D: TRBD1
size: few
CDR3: CASSPTGTGIDTIYF
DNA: TGTGCCAGCTCGCCAACCGGGACAGGTATTGACACCATATATTTT

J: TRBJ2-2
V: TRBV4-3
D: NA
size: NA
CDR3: CASSRSKANTGELFF
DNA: TGCGCCAGCAGCCGATCGAAGGCGAACACCGGGGAGCTGTTTTTT

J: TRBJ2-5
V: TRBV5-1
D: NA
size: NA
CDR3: CASSHPGSQETQYF
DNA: TGCGCCAGCAGCCATCCAGGATCCCAAGAGACCCAGTACTTC

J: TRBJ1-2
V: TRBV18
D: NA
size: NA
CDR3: CASSPQEHYGYTF
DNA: TGTGCCAGCTCACCCCAGGAGCACTATGGCTACACCTTC

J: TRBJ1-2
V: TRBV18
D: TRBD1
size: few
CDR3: CASSPGTEYGYTF
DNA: TGTGCCAGCTCACCTGGGACAGAGTATGGCTACACCTTC

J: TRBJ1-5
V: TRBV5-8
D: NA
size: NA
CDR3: CASRAYSQGNQPQHF
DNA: TGTGCCAGCAGAGCTTATAGTCAGGGGAACCAGCCCCAGCATTTT

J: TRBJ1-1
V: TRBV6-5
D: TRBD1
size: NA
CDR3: CASSSHDRGPGTEAFF
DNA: TGTGCCAGCAGTTCCCACGACAGGGGACCGGGCACTGAAGCTTTCTTT

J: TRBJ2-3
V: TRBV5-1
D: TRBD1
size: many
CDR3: CASSLRDRDPDTQYF
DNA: TGCGCCAGCAGCTTGAGGGACAGGGATCCCGATACGCAGTATTTT

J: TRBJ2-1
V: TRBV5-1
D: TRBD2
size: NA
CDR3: CASSTGLAGVNEQFF
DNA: TGCGCCAGCAGTACGGGACTAGCGGGAGTAAATGAGCAGTTCTTC

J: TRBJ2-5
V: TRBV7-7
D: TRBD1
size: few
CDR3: CASSSGQGETTQYF
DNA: TGTGCTAGCAGCTCGGGACAGGGTGAGACGACCCAGTACTTC

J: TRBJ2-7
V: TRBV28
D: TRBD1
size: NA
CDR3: CASRPQGIEQYF
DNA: TGTGCCAGCAGGCCACAGGGGATAGAGCAGTACTTC

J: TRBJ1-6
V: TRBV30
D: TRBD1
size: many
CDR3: CAWKTGQVDNSPLHF
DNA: TGTGCCTGGAAAACAGGACAGGTGGATAATTCACCCCTCCACTTT

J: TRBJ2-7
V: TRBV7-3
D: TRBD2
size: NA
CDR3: CASSFSGGPFYEQYF
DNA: TGTGCCAGCAGCTTTAGCGGGGGTCCCTTTTACGAGCAGTACTTC

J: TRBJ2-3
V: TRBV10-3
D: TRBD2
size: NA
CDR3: CAIRVAGGSSTDTQYF
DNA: TGTGCCATCAGAGTAGCGGGGGGTTCTAGCACAGATACGCAGTATTTT